This T cell receptor beta chain originates from a study of cytomegalovirus exposure and HLA in healthy donors. Study-wide context: A preliminary data release comprised approximately 85 million unique TCRs obtained from HLA-typed donors. Study-level results: The authors later found TCR association rates varying by HLA locus, with DRB1 most and HLA-C fewest. A few V segments could not be told apart, such as TRBV6-2 and TRBV6-3, and were left out.

Concerning this clone: Its antigen is currently unknown.

V was pared by 0 bases and J by 3 bases, with 15 bases between. Looked up from germline, CDR1 is LGHNA and CDR2 is YNFKEQ. CDR3 length: 16 amino acids. The PCR contained 60 Vbeta and 13 Jbeta primers. Some clones are missing from TCRdb's copy, which holds only in-frame ones; the method was immunoSEQ multiplex PCR. The repertoire has 60,000 to 85,000 clones, more than 75% of them found once; the top ten carry around 3.7%. The sequenced material came from PBMCs. This sequence originates from a man aged 35 to 55 in good health and CMV-seronegative. The rearrangement uses TRBV4-2 and TRBJ2-7, with D tentatively TRBD2 (7 bases). The DNA of the CDR3 is TGTGCCAGCAGCCAAGATCAGGGAGGGGGGGGCTACGAGCAGTACTTC. It yields the protein CASSQDQGGGGYEQYF.